These 10 T cell receptor beta chains came from one sample sequenced in a study of blood T cell repertoires in COVID-19. Here immunoSEQ multiplex PCR was the method, and the copy in TCRdb shows in-frame clones only, minus some. The sample consists of tens of thousands of clones, approximately 94% of them appearing once. Sequenced material: peripheral blood. The receptors shown here come from a human donor with active COVID-19. The donor label of this sample is uncertain.

Here the CDR3 DNA reads TGTGCCATCAGTGAGTCGCCCCGGAATCAGGTCAATGAGCAGTTCTTC. The encoded protein is CAISESPRNQVNEQFF. The rearrangement joins TRBV10-3 to TRBJ2-1; D call uncertain. CDR1 and CDR2 (germline): ENHRY, SYGVKD. V was trimmed by 0 bases and J by 6 bases, leaving 15 bases between them. This CDR3 has 16 amino acids.

The chain has TRBV7-9 and TRBJ2-3; no reliable D call. This CDR3 is 14 amino acids long. Per germline, CDR1 SEHNR and CDR2 FQNEAQ (reference sequence). With 5 bases removed from V and 2 bases from J, the gap between germline ends came to 11 bases. CDR3 nucleotide sequence: TGTGCCAGCAGCCCGAGTATTTCCACAGATACGCAGTATTTT. Its translation is CASSPSISTDTQYF. The full variable domain, completed using reference TRBV7-9 and TRBJ2-3, is DTGVSQNPRHKITKRGQNVTFRCDPISEHNRLYWYRQTLGQGPEFLTYFQNEAQLEKSRLLSDRFSAERPKGSFSTLEIQRTEQGDSAMYLCASSPSISTDTQYFGPGTRLTVL.

The rearrangement links TRBV6-1 to TRBJ1-6; 8 bases line up with TRBD1. The CDR3 is 19 amino acids. With V trimmed by 3 bases and J by 9 bases, 19 bases remained unmatched. Germline assignment: CDR1 MNHNS and CDR2 SASEGT. The CDR3 spells CASSEGMAWQGAPISPLHF. The CDR3 DNA reads as TGTGCCAGCAGTGAGGGGATGGCCTGGCAGGGGGCGCCTATTTCACCCCTCCACTTT.

This clone was found once. The chain uses TRBV27 and TRBJ2-2; 7 bases agree with TRBD1. Per germline, CDR1 MNHEY and CDR2 SMNVEV (reference sequence). CDR3 length: 16 amino acids. V was clipped by 7 bases and J by 4 bases; unmatched bases: 12. The CDR3 region is CASNRADRVTTGELFF. The CDR3 DNA sequence: TGTGCCAGCAACAGGGCCGACAGGGTGACCACCGGGGAGCTGTTTTTT.

The chain has TRBV3-1 (or the pseudogene TRBV3-2) and TRBJ2-1; 7 positions agree with TRBD2. V was clipped by 6 bases and J by 1 base; unmatched bases: 9. CDR1 is LGHDT, CDR2 YNNKEL, per germline (reference sequence). CDR3 length equals 16 residues. Written as DNA, the CDR3 is TGTGCCAGCAGTCCGCAAGGCGGGGGATCCTACAATGAGCAGTTCTTC. This gives the protein CASSPQGGGSYNEQFF.

This clone was seen just once. CDR3 DNA: TGTGCCACCAGTGTTCTAGCGGGAGCAGTAGATACGCAGTATTTT. Protein: CATSVLAGAVDTQYF. J is TRBJ2-3 and V is TRBV24-1, with 10 nucleotides matching TRBD2. There are 15 residues in the CDR3. The germline V gene has CDR1 KGHDR and CDR2 SFDVKD. After removal of 5 bases from V and 5 bases from J, the junction contained 6 bases not matched to a gene.

This clone was seen only once. The rearrangement joins TRBV11-3 to TRBJ2-5; 10 positions agree with TRBD1. Germline-derived CDR1 and CDR2 are SGHNT and YENEEA. V gave up 1 base and J gave up 6 bases; unmatched junction bases: 8. The CDR3 consists of 16 residues. The CDR3 is CASSLGGDRGRQTQYF. The CDR3, as DNA: TGTGCCAGCAGCTTAGGAGGGGACAGGGGCAGACAGACCCAGTACTTC. Drawing the rest from reference TRBV11-3 and TRBJ2-5, the complete variable domain is EAGVVQSPRYKIIEKKQPVAFWCNPISGHNTLYWYLQNLGQGPELLIRYENEEAVDDSQLPKDRFSAERLKGVDSTLKIQPAELGDSAVYLCASSLGGDRGRQTQYFGPGTRLLVL.

This clone was counted once. The chain is built from TRBV10-3 and TRBJ2-5; possible D gene TRBD1, 6 bases. V gave up 7 bases and J gave up 7 bases, with 19 bases separating them. This CDR3 contains 14 residues. The germline V gene encodes CDR1 ENHRY and CDR2 SYGVKD. DNA of the CDR3: TGTGCCATCACGCCCCAGCTACAGGGTGGGACCCAGTACTTC. It is translated as CAITPQLQGGTQYF.

The chain uses TRBV27 and TRBJ1-5; possibly TRBD1 for D (6 bases). The V end was cut by 6 bases, the J end by 3 bases, with 12 bases between. The germline V gene encodes CDR1 MNHEY and CDR2 SMNVEV (reference sequence). This CDR3 is built from 14 residues. The CDR3 is CASSPQGPNQPQHF. The CDR3 coding sequence is TGTGCCAGCAGCCCACAGGGCCCCAATCAGCCCCAGCATTTT.

The chain carries TRBV3-1 (or the pseudogene TRBV3-2) and TRBJ1-4; the D gene is possibly TRBD1 (6 bases). CDR3 length: 14 amino acids. V lost 3 bases to trimming and J lost 5 bases, with 10 bases between them. Germline values: CDR1 LGHDT, CDR2 YNNKEL (reference sequence). The CDR3: CASSHGQGNEKLFF. In DNA form, the CDR3 reads TGTGCCAGCAGCCATGGTCAGGGGAATGAAAAACTGTTTTTT.